This T cell receptor gamma chain was documented in a study of γδ T cells in repeated Plasmodium falciparum infection. Study overall: Timepoints: baseline, immediately before selected infections, and 21 days after every infection.

This clone was seen ten or more times. Its target is unknown. No DNA is shown, since the ends of the CDR3 on it are uncertain; the CDR3 is the one TCRdb lists. Other DNA sequences in this sample translate to the same CDR3. Germline CDR1 GITISATS, CDR2 ISYDGTV (reference sequence). The CDR3 is made up of 31 amino acids, end residues included. TCRdb reapplied CATT to the multiplex PCR reads. This table has tens of thousands of gamma-chain clones, 1.4% appearing once. Study results and limitations: Compared with Australian children, Malian Vdelta2-negative repertoires seemed more clonal, less diverse, less shared.

Vgamma9/Vdelta2+ and Vdelta2-negative gammadelta T cells were flow-sorted from PBMC for bulk sequencing. With the J gene uncalled, the V gene is TRGV9. The specimen was gamma-delta T cells from blood. This receptor was obtained from a pool of human donors (malaria-infected and uninfected, not separated). CDR3 protein: CALWEIIIIRNSLAVEQHLLSQVSIGRIQHF.